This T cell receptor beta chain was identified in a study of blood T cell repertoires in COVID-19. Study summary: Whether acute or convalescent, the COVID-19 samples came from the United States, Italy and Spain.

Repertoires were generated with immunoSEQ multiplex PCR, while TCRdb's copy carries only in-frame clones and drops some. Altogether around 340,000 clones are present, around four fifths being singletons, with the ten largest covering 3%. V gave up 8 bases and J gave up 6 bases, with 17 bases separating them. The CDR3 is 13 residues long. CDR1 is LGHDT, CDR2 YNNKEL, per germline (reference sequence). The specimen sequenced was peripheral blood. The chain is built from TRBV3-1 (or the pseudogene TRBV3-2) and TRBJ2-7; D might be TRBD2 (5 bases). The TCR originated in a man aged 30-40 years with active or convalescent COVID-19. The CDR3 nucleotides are TGTGCCAGCTCCGGGCGGCCTGCGGGCGAGCAGTACTTC. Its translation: CASSGRPAGEQYF.